This T cell receptor (beta chain) was obtained from a study of beta chain features in type 1 diabetes. About the study: Across all samples, about 100 million sorted cells were examined. Notes on the study in general: Shorter TCRB CDR3s, moderately but significantly so, were found in Type 1 diabetes patients in all four CD4+ subsets. Among type 1 diabetes patients, VDJ junctions had fewer insertions and more deletions. Patients' naive, central memory and regulatory TCRB repertoires appeared more alike than those of healthy donors.

This clone was observed a handful of times. The antigen remains undetermined. Investigators reverse transcribed all isolated RNA, so they sequenced expressed TCRB transcripts. Repertoires were generated with immunoSEQ multiplex PCR, while TCRdb's copy carries only in-frame clones and drops some. The table shows 450,000 to 600,000 clones, with about 30% occurring only once. The CDR3 runs 14 residues. Trimming left V 3 bases short and J 5 bases short, with 12 bases between. Germline V gives CDR1 SGHRS, CDR2 YFSETQ. The receptor's source is a man between 18 and 35 years old in good health. Sequenced: naive CD4+ T cells from blood. V usage is TRBV5-1 and J usage is TRBJ2-1; D assignment may be TRBD1 or TRBD2 (5 bases each). The CDR3 spells CASSYGTGDNEQFF. The CDR3 DNA follows: TGCGCCAGCAGCTATGGGACCGGGGACAATGAGCAGTTCTTC.